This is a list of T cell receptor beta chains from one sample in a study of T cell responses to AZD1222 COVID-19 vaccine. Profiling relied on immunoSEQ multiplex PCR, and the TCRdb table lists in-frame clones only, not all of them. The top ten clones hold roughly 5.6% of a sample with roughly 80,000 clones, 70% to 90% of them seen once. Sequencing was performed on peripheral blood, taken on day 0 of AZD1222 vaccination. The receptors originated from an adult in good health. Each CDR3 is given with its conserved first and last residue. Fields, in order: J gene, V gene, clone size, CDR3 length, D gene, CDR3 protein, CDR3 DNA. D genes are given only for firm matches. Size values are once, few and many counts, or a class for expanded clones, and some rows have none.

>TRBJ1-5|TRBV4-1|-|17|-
CASSQVGRGARNQPQHF
TGCGCCAGCAGCCAAGTGGGACGAGGGGCGCGCAATCAGCCCCAGCATTTT
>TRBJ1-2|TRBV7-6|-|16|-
CASSLDQAGVGYGYTF
TGTGCCAGCAGCTTAGATCAGGCAGGGGTGGGCTATGGCTACACCTTC
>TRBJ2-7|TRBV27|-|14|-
CASRWGQSLYEQYF
TGTGCCAGCAGGTGGGGACAATCTCTCTACGAGCAGTACTTC
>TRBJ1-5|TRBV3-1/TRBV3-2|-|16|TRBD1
CASSQDNRGGVRPQHF
TGTGCCAGCAGCCAAGATAACAGGGGAGGGGTTCGGCCCCAGCATTTT
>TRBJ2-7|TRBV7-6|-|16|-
CASSRGAGPSSYEQYF
TGTGCCAGCAGCCGTGGGGCAGGTCCGAGCTCCTACGAGCAGTACTTC
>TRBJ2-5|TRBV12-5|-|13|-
CASGPPGGETQYF
TGTGCTAGTGGCCCGCCAGGTGGGGAGACCCAGTACTTC
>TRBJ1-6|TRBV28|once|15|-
CASRPTGFYNSPLHF
TGTGCCAGCAGGCCTACAGGGTTCTATAATTCACCCCTCCACTTT
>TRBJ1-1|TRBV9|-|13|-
CASSVGGVNEAFF
TGTGCCAGCAGCGTAGGAGGGGTGAATGAAGCTTTCTTT
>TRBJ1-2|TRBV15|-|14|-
CATSPPNSNYGYTF
TGTGCCACCAGCCCCCCGAACTCTAACTATGGCTACACCTTC
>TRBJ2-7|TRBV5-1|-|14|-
CASSLGASYYEQYF
TGCGCCAGCAGCTTGGGGGCCAGTTACTACGAGCAGTACTTC
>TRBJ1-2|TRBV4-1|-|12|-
CASSATGNGYTF
TGCGCCAGCAGCGCCACCGGGAATGGCTACACCTTC
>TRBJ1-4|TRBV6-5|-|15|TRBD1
CASRAGQGTNEKLFF
TGTGCCAGCAGGGCGGGACAGGGAACTAATGAAAAACTGTTTTTT
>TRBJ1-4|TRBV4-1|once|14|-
CASRLNRVNEKLFF
TGCGCCAGCAGACTCAACAGGGTTAATGAAAAACTGTTTTTT
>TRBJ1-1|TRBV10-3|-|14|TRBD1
CAIGETGQGVGAFF
TGTGCCATCGGGGAAACGGGACAGGGGGTGGGCGCTTTCTTT
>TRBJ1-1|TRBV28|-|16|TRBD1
CASIPEKGQGHTEAFF
TGTGCCAGCATTCCCGAGAAGGGACAGGGCCACACTGAAGCTTTCTTT
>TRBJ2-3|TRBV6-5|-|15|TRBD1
CASSQQGKYADTQYF
TGTGCCAGCAGTCAACAGGGGAAATACGCAGATACGCAGTATTTT
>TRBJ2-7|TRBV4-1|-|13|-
CASSQGRTYEQYF
TGCGCCAGCAGCCAAGGACGGACCTACGAGCAGTACTTC
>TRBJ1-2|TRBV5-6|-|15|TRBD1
CASSLRVGTVGGYTF
TGTGCCAGCAGCCTGAGGGTCGGGACAGTGGGTGGCTACACCTTC
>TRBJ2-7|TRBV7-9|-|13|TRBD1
CASSRDSSYEQYF
TGTGCCAGCAGCCGGGACAGCTCCTACGAGCAGTACTTC
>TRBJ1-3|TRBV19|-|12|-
CASNRDANTIYF
TGTGCCAGTAACAGGGACGCAAACACCATATATTTT
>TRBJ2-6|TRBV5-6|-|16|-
CASSMVGGAGANVLTF
TGTGCCAGCAGCATGGTGGGGGGTGCTGGGGCCAACGTCCTGACTTTC
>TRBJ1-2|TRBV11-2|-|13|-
CASSLEDFYGYTF
TGTGCCAGCAGCTTAGAAGACTTCTATGGCTACACCTTC
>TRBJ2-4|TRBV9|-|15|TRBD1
CAPSGQGLAKNIQYF
TGTGCCCCCTCGGGACAGGGATTGGCCAAAAACATTCAGTACTTC
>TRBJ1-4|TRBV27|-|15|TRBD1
CASRQGGRGLEKLFF
TGTGCCAGCAGACAAGGGGGCAGGGGGCTTGAAAAACTGTTTTTT
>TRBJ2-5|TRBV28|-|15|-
CASSLSGSRRKTQYF
TGTGCCAGCAGTTTATCGGGAAGCAGGAGGAAGACCCAGTACTTC
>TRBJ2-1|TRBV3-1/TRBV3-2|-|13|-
CASSQYATGEQFF
TGTGCCAGCAGCCAATACGCCACAGGCGAGCAGTTCTTC
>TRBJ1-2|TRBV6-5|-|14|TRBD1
CASSSRTGNYGYTF
TGTGCCAGCAGTTCCCGGACAGGGAACTATGGCTACACCTTC
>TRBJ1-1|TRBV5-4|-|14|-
CASSFAGSPIEAFF
TGTGCCAGCAGCTTCGCAGGGTCTCCAATTGAAGCTTTCTTT
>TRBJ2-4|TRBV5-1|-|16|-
CASRTGLSLAKNIQYF
TGCGCCAGCAGAACGGGCTTATCACTAGCCAAAAACATTCAGTACTTC
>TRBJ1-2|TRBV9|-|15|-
CASSVEDKRRYGYTF
TGTGCCAGCAGCGTAGAGGACAAGAGGCGGTATGGCTACACCTTC
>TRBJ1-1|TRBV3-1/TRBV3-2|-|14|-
CASSQAGRTTEAFF
TGTGCCAGCAGCCAAGCCGGCAGGACCACTGAAGCTTTCTTT
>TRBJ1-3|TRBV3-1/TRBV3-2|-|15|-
CASSQGIGSGNTIYF
TGTGCCAGCAGCCAAGGTATCGGGTCTGGAAACACCATATATTTT
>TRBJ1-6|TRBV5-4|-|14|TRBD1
CASSFQGANSPLHF
TGTGCCAGCAGCTTTCAGGGGGCTAATTCACCCCTCCACTTT
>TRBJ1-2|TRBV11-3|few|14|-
CASSPRTSGYGYTF
TGTGCCAGCAGCCCCCGGACGAGTGGCTATGGCTACACCTTC
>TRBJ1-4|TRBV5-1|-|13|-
CASSLDSNEKLFF
TGCGCCAGCAGCTTGGACAGTAATGAAAAACTGTTTTTT
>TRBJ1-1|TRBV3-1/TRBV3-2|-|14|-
CASSQGPGSSEAFF
TGTGCCAGCAGCCAAGGCCCCGGCAGCTCTGAAGCTTTCTTT
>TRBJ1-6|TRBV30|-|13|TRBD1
CAWSAGGGSPLHF
TGTGCCTGGAGTGCAGGGGGCGGTTCACCCCTCCACTTT
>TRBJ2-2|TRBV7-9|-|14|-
CASLGKHRTGELFF
TGTGCCAGCCTAGGGAAGCACCGCACCGGGGAGCTGTTTTTT
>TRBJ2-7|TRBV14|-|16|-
CASSQGGGGGLYEQYF
TGTGCCAGCAGCCAAGGAGGGGGAGGAGGGTTGTACGAGCAGTACTTC
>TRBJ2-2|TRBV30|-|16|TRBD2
CAWSPLAGGRDGELFF
TGTGCCTGGAGTCCACTAGCGGGGGGGCGCGACGGGGAGCTGTTTTTT
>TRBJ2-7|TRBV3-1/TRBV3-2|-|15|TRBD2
CASSQARGTTTEQYF
TGTGCCAGCAGCCAAGCACGGGGGACTACAACCGAGCAGTACTTC
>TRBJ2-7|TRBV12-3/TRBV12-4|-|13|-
CASSLGPAYEQYF
TGTGCCAGCAGTTTGGGTCCGGCCTACGAGCAGTACTTC
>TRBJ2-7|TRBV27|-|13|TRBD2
CATGEGSSYEQYF
TGTGCCACTGGGGAGGGCAGCTCCTACGAGCAGTACTTC
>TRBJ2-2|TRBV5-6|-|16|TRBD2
CASSLYSGENTGELFF
TGTGCCAGCAGCTTGTATAGCGGGGAGAACACCGGGGAGCTGTTTTTT
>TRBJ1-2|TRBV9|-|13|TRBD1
CASSELLGGGYTF
TGTGCCAGCAGCGAACTCCTAGGGGGCGGCTACACCTTC
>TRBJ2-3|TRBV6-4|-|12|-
CASRGTTDTQYF
TGTGCCAGCAGAGGGACTACAGATACGCAGTATTTT
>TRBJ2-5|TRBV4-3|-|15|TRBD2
CASSQERGGQETQYF
TGCGCCAGCAGCCAAGAGCGGGGGGGCCAAGAGACCCAGTACTTC
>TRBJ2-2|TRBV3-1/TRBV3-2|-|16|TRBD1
CASSHDRGTFAGELFF
TGTGCCAGCAGCCATGACAGGGGAACGTTCGCCGGGGAGCTGTTTTTT
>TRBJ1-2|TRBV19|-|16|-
CASSISATGYGYGYTF
TGTGCCAGTAGTATCTCGGCTACAGGGTACGGCTATGGCTACACCTTC
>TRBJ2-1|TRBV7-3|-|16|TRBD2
CASSYRTSGVLNEQFF
TGTGCCAGCAGCTACAGGACTAGCGGGGTTTTGAATGAGCAGTTCTTC
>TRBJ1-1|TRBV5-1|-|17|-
CASSLTRLRGENTEAFF
TGCGCCAGCAGCTTGACACGTTTGAGGGGCGAGAACACTGAAGCTTTCTTT
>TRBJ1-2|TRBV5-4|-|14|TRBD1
CASTREQGAYGYTF
TGTGCCAGCACAAGGGAACAGGGGGCGTATGGCTACACCTTC
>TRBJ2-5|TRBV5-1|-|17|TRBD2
CASSLVSGGANEETQYF
TGCGCCAGCAGCTTGGTTAGCGGGGGGGCTAACGAGGAGACCCAGTACTTC
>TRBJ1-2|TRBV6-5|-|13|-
CASSYKVTYGYTF
TGTGCCAGCAGTTACAAGGTGACCTATGGCTACACCTTC
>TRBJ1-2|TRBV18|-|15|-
CASSLDLTENYGYTF
TGTGCCAGCTCACTCGATCTGACAGAGAACTATGGCTACACCTTC